Listed here is a single TCR beta chain. Each of the donors was a healthy adult who was HIV-negative and had not had a recent acute infection or vaccination. This sample was taken from a study of shared clonotypes between healthy human individuals. It was at deep level that the assay was run. The repertoire was sequenced with immunoSEQ multiplex PCR; TCRdb's copy has only in-frame clones and lacks some. Of around 1.5 million clones in the sample, 98% are singletons; the top ten hold 0.45%. This CDR3 has 14 residues. Per the germline V gene, CDR1 is SGHRS and CDR2 is YFSETQ. V shed 4 bases, J shed 7 bases, and the junction held 11 bases outside the gene matches.

This chain uses TRBV5-1 with TRBJ2-7; 7 bases align to TRBD2. The sequenced sample was naive CD4+ T cells sorted from blood. Sample subset: CD45RA+ positively selected. The TCR originated in a man aged 25 to 40 in good health. The CDR3 DNA follows: TGCGCCAGCAGCCTGGACGCGGGAGTATGGGAGCAGTACTTC. Residues: CASSLDAGVWEQYF. Using reference TRBV5-1 and TRBJ2-7 for the parts outside the CDR3, the full variable domain is KAGVTQTPRYLIKTRGQQVTLSCSPISGHRSVSWYQQTPGQGLQFLFEYFSETQRNKGNFPGRFSGRQFSNSRSEMNVSTLELGDSALYLCASSLDAGVWEQYFGPGTRLTVT.